The 26 T cell receptor beta chains below were found in one sample sequenced in a study of Ad26.COV2.S vaccination and SARS-CoV-2 variants. Treatment here: approximately 18 received Ad26.COV2.S at low or high dose, single or two shots; roughly 5 received placebo; per-sample allocation not given. On day 63 after the first injection, vaccine and placebo recipients gave samples. TCRdb's table, derived via immunoSEQ multiplex PCR, lists solely in-frame clones and lacks some. The sample has around 400,000 clones, around 91% seen once. Material: peripheral blood, obtained in a trial of Ad26.COV2.S vaccine versus placebo. These TCRs come from a person aged 18 to 65 who received the Ad26.COV2.S COVID-19 vaccine or a placebo.

The rearrangement uses TRBV7-6 and TRBJ2-2; possible D gene TRBD2, 5 bases. V was pared by 7 bases and J by 2 bases, with 23 bases between. Looked up from germline, CDR1 is SGHVS and CDR2 is FNYEAQ. The CDR3 runs 18 residues. Here the CDR3 DNA reads TGTGCCAGCACACACGCGATAGGGCAAGGAGGAAACACCGGGGAGCTGTTTTTT. Its protein product is CASTHAIGQGGNTGELFF.

The chain joins TRBV30 to TRBJ1-2; possible D gene TRBD1, 5 bases. V lost 0 bases to trimming and J lost 6 bases, with 17 bases between them. Germline CDR1 is GTSNPN and CDR2 is SVGIG (reference sequence). CDR3 length: 15 amino acids. This CDR3 reads CAWSVGTVGINGYTF. CDR3 nucleotide sequence: TGTGCCTGGAGTGTCGGGACGGTCGGTATCAATGGCTACACCTTC.

The chain recombines TRBV15 with TRBJ2-1, with D unresolved. Looked up from germline, CDR1 is LNHNV and CDR2 is YYDKDF (reference sequence). The CDR3 runs to 12 residues. Trimming pared 1 base from V and 10 bases from J, leaving 8 bases between. The CDR3: CATSRAAGEQFF. The CDR3, as DNA: TGTGCCACCAGCAGAGCCGCCGGGGAGCAGTTCTTC.

The chain employs TRBV28 and TRBJ2-1; 7 positions match TRBD1. V lost 7 bases and J lost 7; bases outside the gene matches: 10. The germline V gene encodes CDR1 MDHEN and CDR2 SYDVKM. The CDR3 is made up of 14 amino acids. Here the CDR3 reads CASMRQGLGNEQFF. The CDR3 DNA follows: TGTGCCAGCATGAGACAGGGTCTTGGGAATGAGCAGTTCTTC.

The sample holds one count of this clone. This sequence joins TRBV14 and TRBJ1-4; D gene unclear. Germline V gene lookup returns CDR1 SGHDN and CDR2 FVKESK. V was shortened by 3 bases and J by 0 bases, with 14 bases between the two germline ends. The CDR3 loop spans 17 amino acids. CDR3 sequence reads: CASSQGPGPTTNEKLFF. The CDR3 bases are TGTGCCAGCAGCCAGGGCCCCGGGCCTACAACTAATGAAAAACTGTTTTTT.

The V and J genes are TRBV7-2 and TRBJ1-5, with D possibly TRBD1 on 6 matching bases. Trimming shortened V by 1 base and J by 3 bases, and 13 bases separated the two germline ends. The V gene's germline CDR1 is SGHTA and CDR2 FQGNSA. The CDR3 runs 16 residues. The CDR3 sequence is CASSLGYRVNNQPQHF. CDR3 nucleotides: TGTGCCAGCAGCTTAGGATACAGGGTCAACAATCAGCCCCAGCATTTT.

V and J are TRBV4-2 and TRBJ2-7; TRBD2 matches 14 bases. V lost 4 bases and J lost 2; bases outside the gene matches: 4. Looked up from germline, CDR1 is LGHNA and CDR2 is YNFKEQ. The CDR3 is made up of 16 amino acids. The CDR3 nucleotides are TGTGCCAGCAGCCGACCGGGACTAGCGGGAGCCTACGAGCAGTACTTC. Amino acids: CASSRPGLAGAYEQYF.

The rearrangement links TRBV19 to TRBJ2-1; no clear D. Germline assignment: CDR1 LNHDA and CDR2 SQIVND (reference sequence). The length of the CDR3 is 11 residues. Trimming pared 6 bases from V and 0 bases from J, leaving 0 bases between. DNA of the CDR3: TGTGCCAGTAGCTCCTACAATGAGCAGTTCTTC. Translated: CASSSYNEQFF.

J is TRBJ2-1 and V is TRBV7-3; 7 bases match TRBD2. After removal of 0 bases from V and 5 bases from J, the junction contained 7 bases not matched to a gene. CDR1 is SGHTA and CDR2 is FQGTGA in the germline V gene. This CDR3 is built from 16 residues. This CDR3 is CASSLTHGRTNNEQFF. In DNA form, the CDR3 reads TGTGCCAGCAGCTTAACGCACGGGAGGACGAACAATGAGCAGTTCTTC.

The chain carries TRBV28 and TRBJ2-3; D is unresolved. Germline CDR1 is MDHEN and CDR2 is SYDVKM. This CDR3 has 11 amino acids. The V gene lost 8 bases and the J gene lost 4 bases, with 7 bases spanning the gap. CDR3 bases: TGTGCCAGCGGACCTGCAGATACGCAGTATTTT. The encoded protein is CASGPADTQYF.

V usage is TRBV7-9 and J usage is TRBJ1-3; tentative D call: TRBD1 (5 bases). Trimming shortened V by 3 bases and J by 0 bases, and 21 bases separated the two germline ends. The CDR3 is 19 amino acids. Germline V gene lookup returns CDR1 SEHNR and CDR2 FQNEAQ (reference sequence). DNA for the CDR3: TGTGCCAGCAGCTTCGGGGCCAGGGCTTCGGGGAGCTCTGGAAACACCATATATTTT. Encoded protein: CASSFGARASGSSGNTIYF.

This rearrangement joins TRBV7-9 to TRBJ2-7, with 7 bases lining up with TRBD1. Germline CDR1 and CDR2: SEHNR and FQNEAQ (reference sequence). The V gene end was trimmed by 5 bases and the J gene end by 4 bases; junction bases not matched to a gene: 11. This CDR3 region has 15 residues. CDR3 in DNA: TGTGCCAGCAGCCCAGCAGGGGGTCCTACTTACGAGCAGTACTTC. Encoded protein: CASSPAGGPTYEQYF. Based on the CDR3 plus reference TRBV7-9 and TRBJ2-7, the full variable domain is DTGVSQNPRHKITKRGQNVTFRCDPISEHNRLYWYRQTLGQGPEFLTYFQNEAQLEKSRLLSDRFSAERPKGSFSTLEIQRTEQGDSAMYLCASSPAGGPTYEQYFGPGTRLTVT.

The chain links TRBV7-2 to TRBJ2-1; no definite D call. This CDR3 has 16 amino acids. V was shortened by 4 bases and J by 0 bases, with 13 bases between the two germline ends. Looked up from germline, CDR1 is SGHTA and CDR2 is FQGNSA. CDR3 bases: TGTGCCAGCAGCTATAGATCCGTCAGCTCCTACAATGAGCAGTTCTTC. Translated, it gives CASSYRSVSSYNEQFF.

The chain carries TRBV6-4 and TRBJ2-1, with D perhaps TRBD2 (5 bases). Germline CDR1 MRHNA, CDR2 SNTAGT. The CDR3 has 13 amino acids. Trimming took off 11 bases at V and 4 bases at J, with 15 bases between the two ends. The chain's CDR3 is CACRDPTYNEQFF. The CDR3 DNA reads TGTGCCTGCCGGGATCCTACTTACAATGAGCAGTTCTTC.

This clone has a handful of counts. The chain couples TRBV4-1 to TRBJ1-5; D call uncertain. The germline CDR1 and CDR2 sequences are MGHRA and YSYEKL. V was clipped by 4 bases and J by 6 bases, with 16 bases between them. The CDR3 consists of 15 residues. Here the CDR3 DNA reads TGCGCCAGCAGCCCCCGGGAGGGTTTGGGTCAGCCCCAGCATTTT. Translating it yields CASSPREGLGQPQHF.

The chain links TRBV28 to TRBJ1-5; D gene unclear. The CDR3 totals 12 residues. V dropped 3 bases and J dropped 4 bases, with 4 bases sitting between them. From germline, CDR1 is MDHEN and CDR2 SYDVKM. This CDR3 is CASSLQNQPQHF. DNA for the CDR3: TGTGCCAGCAGTTTGCAAAATCAGCCCCAGCATTTT.

The chain is built from TRBV6-5 and TRBJ2-3, with 11 bases identical to TRBD2. This CDR3 comprises 15 residues. After removal of 5 bases from V and 6 bases from J, the junction contained 7 bases not matched to a gene. Germline V CDR1 and CDR2: MNHEY, SVGAGI. The CDR3 DNA reads TGTGCCAGCAGTCAAACTAGCGGGAGTGCGGATACGCAGTATTTT. Protein sequence: CASSQTSGSADTQYF.

V usage is TRBV28 and J usage is TRBJ1-1; D is undetermined. Looked up from germline, CDR1 is MDHEN and CDR2 is SYDVKM. The CDR3 sequence is 15 residues long. V lost 5 bases, J lost 4 bases, and 17 bases lay in between. CDR3 loop: CASSTFRDIITEAFF. CDR3 coding DNA: TGTGCCAGCAGTACTTTTCGGGATATCATCACTGAAGCTTTCTTT.

This chain connects TRBV2 to TRBJ1-5, with D possibly TRBD1 on 5 matching bases. The CDR3 contains 15 residues. V was cut by 4 bases and J by 0 bases, with 10 bases left in between. Germline CDR1 SNHLY, CDR2 FYNNEI. The DNA for the CDR3 is TGTGCCAGCAGTGCAGGGTACCGTAGCAATCAGCCCCAGCATTTT. Residues: CASSAGYRSNQPQHF. The complete variable domain, with remaining parts taken from reference TRBV2 and TRBJ1-5, reads EPEVTQTPSHQVTQMGQEVILRCVPISNHLYFYWYRQILGQKVEFLVSFYNNEISEKSEIFDDQFSVERPDGSNFTLKIRSTKLEDSAMYFCASSAGYRSNQPQHFGDGTRLSIL.

In regard to this clone: Mismatch with germline at one junction end may stem from a read error. The rearrangement uses TRBV7-7 and TRBJ2-2; D may be TRBD1 or TRBD2 (7 bases each). This CDR3 is built from 15 residues. Germline CDR1 is SSHAT and CDR2 is FNYEAQ (reference sequence). The CDR3 region is CASTRLGGGGGELFF. CDR3 nucleotides: TGTGCTAGCACTCGTCTGGGAGGGGGCGGCGGGGAGCTGTTTTTT.

This chain connects TRBV4-1 to TRBJ2-4; 7 bases match TRBD2. CDR1 and CDR2 (germline): MGHRA, YSYEKL. The CDR3 consists of 18 residues. Trimming removed 1 base from V and 0 bases from J; junction bases left unmatched: 9. CDR3 coding DNA: TGCGCCAGCAGCCAAGGAAGGGCTAGCGGAATAGCCAAAAACATTCAGTACTTC. Its translation: CASSQGRASGIAKNIQYF.

The chain links TRBV6-2 or TRBV6-3 to TRBJ2-7; D call uncertain. The CDR3 consists of 15 residues. Germline loops: CDR1 MNHEY, CDR2 SVGEGT. V was shortened by 2 bases and J by 1 base, with 12 bases between the two germline ends. This CDR3 is CASSYRPGLSYEQYF. CDR3 DNA sequence: TGTGCCAGCAGTTACCGTCCGGGTCTATCCTACGAGCAGTACTTC.

This clone was counted once. The V and J genes are TRBV7-9 and TRBJ2-7; 8 nucleotides match TRBD2. Germline V gene data show CDR1 as SEHNR and CDR2 as FQNEAQ (reference sequence). The CDR3 has 15 residues. V was clipped by 3 bases and J by 0 bases; unmatched bases: 4. CDR3 nucleotides: TGTGCCAGCAGCTTTAGCGGGATGAGCTCCTACGAGCAGTACTTC. Protein product: CASSFSGMSSYEQYF.

The J gene is TRBJ2-5, the V gene TRBV4-1, with 11 nucleotides matching TRBD2. J gave up 5 bases and V 7 bases, and 9 bases lay outside the gene matches. CDR1 and CDR2 from the germline V gene are MGHRA and YSYEKL. The CDR3 is 15 residues long. This chain's CDR3 is CASTHSGRAGETQYF. CDR3 nucleotides: TGCGCCAGCACCCATAGCGGGAGGGCCGGGGAGACCCAGTACTTC.

The genes are TRBV30 and TRBJ2-3; 10 nucleotides line up with TRBD2. The CDR3 sequence is 13 residues long. From germline, CDR1 is GTSNPN and CDR2 SVGIG (reference sequence). J gave up 6 bases and V 4 bases, and 4 bases lay outside the gene matches. The CDR3 reads CAWTSGSGDTQYF. The CDR3 DNA follows: TGTGCCTGGACTAGCGGGAGTGGCGATACGCAGTATTTT.

This clone has only a few counts. The genes are TRBV11-2 and TRBJ2-2, with 9 bases that match TRBD2. Germline trimming cut 5 bases from V and 4 bases from J; bases unmatched to any gene: 11. The length of the CDR3 is 17 residues. CDR1 and CDR2 (germline): SGHAT, FQNNGV. The CDR3 region has the DNA TGTGCCAGCAGCCCCTCTCCGGGACTAGCCGGCACCGGGGAGCTGTTTTTT. Translation gives CASSPSPGLAGTGELFF.